This T cell receptor (beta chain) was captured in a study of CD8 T cells in Susac syndrome. Study-level information: Within the group of sequenced Susac syndrome patients, 5 or 6 had active disease and 8 or 9 were in remission.

Sequencing targeted TCR beta in T cells from blood (CD8+ and CD4+). Random hexamers were used to reverse transcribe the RNA input (roughly 0.5 to 1 ug). Using its own MiXCR run on the immunoSEQ multiplex PCR reads, TCRdb lists one record per CDR3 protein. The data show tens of thousands of distinct CDR3 sequences, approximately 95% seen once. V was clipped by 5 bases and J by 7 bases; unmatched bases: 10. The CDR3 loop spans 13 amino acids. From germline, CDR1 is SQVTM and CDR2 ANQGSEA. The rearrangement uses TRBV29-1 and TRBJ2-7, with 8 nucleotides matching TRBD2. Sequencing input: CD8+ T cells from PBMCs. This receptor was identified in a human donor with Susac syndrome. The CDR3 nucleotides read TGCAGCGTTCGCGGTAGCGGGACGGGGGAGCAGTACTTC. Amino acids: CSVRGSGTGEQYF.